A single TCR beta chain is shown here with its context. The data belong to a study of blood T cell repertoires in COVID-19. Study in general: Sites in the United States, Italy and Spain provided acute and convalescent COVID-19 samples. Nucleic acid was either cDNA or gDNA, and it came from T cells, B-cell-depleted T cells, or PBMCs.

Which cohort a participant joined came from the clinical history participants gave. Germline V gene data show CDR1 as LNHDA and CDR2 as SQIVND (reference sequence). The CDR3 covers 17 residues. V lost 7 bases and J lost 4; bases outside the gene matches: 14. The authors' processing: Estimation of nucleated cell counts was performed using reference gene primer amplification. The protocol was immunoSEQ multiplex PCR, while the TCRdb copy is restricted to in-frame clones and leaves out a portion. That table gives V, J and clone size, and the DNA gave D and trimming. The table has some 390,000 clones, under 90% seen once.

The chain uses TRBV19 and TRBJ1-5; TRBD1 matches at 9 bases. Sequencing was performed on PBMCs or T cells enriched from blood (not recorded which). This TCR derives from a woman aged 25 to 39 who had recovered from COVID-19. The DNA for the CDR3 is TGTGCCAGTACCACCCTGATCGGGACAGGGACAAATCAGCCCCAGCATTTT. Translated: CASTTLIGTGTNQPQHF.